This T cell receptor beta chain was profiled in a study of blood T cell repertoires in COVID-19. Data came from immunoSEQ multiplex PCR; TCRdb stores just in-frame clones and leaves some out. Of about 360,000 clones detected, 70% to 90% appear once; the ten largest clones hold 2.5% to 3.5%. The sequence was obtained from a human donor in a cohort sampled during active COVID-19. Specimen: peripheral blood.

CDR3 in DNA: TGTGCCAGCAGAGCGATTAACTATGGCTACACCTTC. Translating gives CASRAINYGYTF. The chain carries TRBV2 and TRBJ1-2; no firm D call. Germline CDR1 and CDR2: SNHLY and FYNNEI. This CDR3 comprises 12 residues. V dropped 6 bases and J dropped 1 base, with 6 bases sitting between them.